The entry below describes one T cell receptor beta chain. Authors' data handling: Scientists estimated how many nucleated cells there were by amplifying reference gene primers. Clones were sequenced by immunoSEQ multiplex PCR, and TCRdb holds only the in-frame ones, with some missing. That table is the source of V, J and clone size, and D and trimming were worked out from the DNA. The table lists about 72,000 clones, 82% of them singletons. This entry belongs to a study of blood T cell repertoires in COVID-19. Study-wide context: The United States, Italy and Spain supplied acute and convalescent COVID-19 samples. In each case, the material was cDNA or gDNA derived from T cells, B-cell-depleted T cells, or PBMCs.

Germline lookup yields CDR1 SGHTS and CDR2 YDEGEE. Trimming cost V 4 bases and J 3 bases, with 3 bases left between them. The CDR3 is 11 amino acids. Sequenced material: peripheral blood. This chain joins TRBV5-8 and TRBJ2-3; D gene ambiguous. This receptor was taken from a human donor in a cohort sampled during active COVID-19. CDR3 protein: CASSPTDTQYF. The CDR3 DNA follows: TGTGCCAGCAGCCCAACAGATACGCAGTATTTT.